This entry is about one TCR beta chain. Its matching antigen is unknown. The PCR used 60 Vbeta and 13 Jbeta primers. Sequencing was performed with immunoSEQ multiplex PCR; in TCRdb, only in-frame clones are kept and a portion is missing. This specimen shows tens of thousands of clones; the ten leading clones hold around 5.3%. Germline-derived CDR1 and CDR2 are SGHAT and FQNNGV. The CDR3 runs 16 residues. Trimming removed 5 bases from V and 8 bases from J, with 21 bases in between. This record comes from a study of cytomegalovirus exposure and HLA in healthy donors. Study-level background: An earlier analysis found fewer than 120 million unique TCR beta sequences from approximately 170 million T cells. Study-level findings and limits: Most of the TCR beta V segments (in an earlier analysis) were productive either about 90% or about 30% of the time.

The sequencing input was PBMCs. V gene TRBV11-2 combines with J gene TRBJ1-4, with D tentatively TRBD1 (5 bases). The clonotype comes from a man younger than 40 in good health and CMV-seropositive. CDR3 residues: CASSKGRDPKEEKLFF. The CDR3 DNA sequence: TGTGCCAGCAGCAAAGGGAGGGACCCCAAGGAGGAAAAACTGTTTTTT. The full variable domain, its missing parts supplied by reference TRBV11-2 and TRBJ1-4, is EAGVAQSPRYKIIEKRQSVAFWCNPISGHATLYWYQQILGQGPKLLIQFQNNGVVDDSQLPKDRFSAERLKGVDSTLKIQPAKLEDSAVYLCASSKGRDPKEEKLFFGSGTQLSVL.